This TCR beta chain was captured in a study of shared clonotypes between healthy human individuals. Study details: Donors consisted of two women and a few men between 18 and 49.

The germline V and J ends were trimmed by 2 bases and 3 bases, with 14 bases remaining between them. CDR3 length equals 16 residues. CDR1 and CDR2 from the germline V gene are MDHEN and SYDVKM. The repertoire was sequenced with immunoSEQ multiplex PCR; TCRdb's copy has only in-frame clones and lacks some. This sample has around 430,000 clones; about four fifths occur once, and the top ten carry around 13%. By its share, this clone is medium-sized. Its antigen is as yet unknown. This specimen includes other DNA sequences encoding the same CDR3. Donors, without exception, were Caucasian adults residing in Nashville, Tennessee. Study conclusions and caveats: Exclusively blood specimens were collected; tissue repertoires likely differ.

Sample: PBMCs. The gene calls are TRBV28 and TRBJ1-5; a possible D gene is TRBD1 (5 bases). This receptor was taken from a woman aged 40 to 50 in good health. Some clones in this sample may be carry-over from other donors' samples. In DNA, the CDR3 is TGTGCCAGCAGTTTAGCCGCAGACAGCTACAATCAGCCCCAGCATTTT. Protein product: CASSLAADSYNQPQHF.